The rows below give T cell receptor beta chains drawn from one sample of a study of T cell repertoires in cytomegalovirus infection. TCRdb reanalysed the reads using MiXCR and keeps one entry per CDR3 protein. The data hold under 600,000 distinct CDR3 sequences, with approximately 17% observed a single time. Sequencing used CD8+ T cells from PBMCs. The receptors stem from a human donor in good health (CMV status not recorded). Some clones in this sample may be carry-over from other donors' samples. CDR3s include the opening cysteine and the closing phenylalanine or tryptophan. D genes are given only for firm matches. Clone size appears in some rows only: once, few, many, or a class for an expanded clone.

d_gene | j_gene | v_gene | abundance | CDR3nt | CDR3aa
TRBD1 | TRBJ1-2 | TRBV6-6 | few | TGTGCCAGCAGTTACTCGAGACAGGGGGTAGACTATGGCTACACCTTC | CASSYSRQGVDYGYTF
. | TRBJ2-1 | TRBV9 | few | TGTGCCAGCAGCCTACGACATGGGACCTCCAATGAGCAGTTCTTC | CASSLRHGTSNEQFF
. | TRBJ2-7 | TRBV7-9 | . | TGTGCCAGCAGCCGCTCTACAGGAGAGGGGGAGCAGTACTTC | CASSRSTGEGEQYF
. | TRBJ2-4 | TRBV12-3/TRBV12-4 | many | TGTGCCAGCAGTTTAGGGACCCGACTAGCCAAAAACATTCAGTACTTC | CASSLGTRLAKNIQYF
. | TRBJ2-3 | TRBV11-2 | many | TGTGCCAGCAGCTCCTTGACAGGAGAGGGCCCAGATACGCAGTATTTT | CASSSLTGEGPDTQYF
TRBD2 | TRBJ2-3 | TRBV7-9 | many | TGTGCCAGCAGCCCCCCGGGAGGGACTTACCGCACTTCGGATACGCAGTATTTT | CASSPPGGTYRTSDTQYF
TRBD2 | TRBJ2-1 | TRBV7-8 | many | TGTGCCAGCAGCATCAGGACTAGCGGGGGCCAGCGAAATGAGCAGTTCTTC | CASSIRTSGGQRNEQFF
. | TRBJ2-3 | TRBV3-1 | . | TGTGCCAGCAGCCAAGGGAGGGGACCGGCGGATACGCAGTATTTT | CASSQGRGPADTQYF
. | TRBJ1-1 | TRBV7-8 | many | TGTGCCAGCAGCTCCATAGCCACTGAAGCTTTCTTT | CASSSIATEAFF
TRBD1 | TRBJ2-7 | TRBV27 | many | TGTGCCAGCAGTTTATTTGGACAGGGCTACGAGCAGTACTTC | CASSLFGQGYEQYF
. | TRBJ2-1 | TRBV12-3/TRBV12-4 | . | TGTGCCAGCAGTCCCGGGCCAGGGAGTAATGAGCAGTTCTTC | CASSPGPGSNEQFF
TRBD2 | TRBJ2-7 | TRBV20-1 | . | TGCAGTGCTAGACCTCCCCCTAGCGGGAGTTCCTACGAGCAGTACTTC | CSARPPPSGSSYEQYF
. | TRBJ1-5 | TRBV15 | . | TGTGCCACCAGCAGTAAGACAGTAAGCAATCAGCCCCAGCATTTT | CATSSKTVSNQPQHF
TRBD1 | TRBJ1-2 | TRBV4-1 | many | TGCGCCAGCAGCCGCCGGGACAGACAGACGTATGGCTACACCTTC | CASSRRDRQTYGYTF
TRBD1 | TRBJ2-6 | TRBV12-3/TRBV12-4 | . | TGTGCCAGCACTCTTAGTCGTCCCGGACAGGAAGGCTCTGGGGCCAACGTCCTGACTTTC | CASTLSRPGQEGSGANVLTF
. | TRBJ1-2 | TRBV28 | few | TGTGCCAGCACCCCCAAGGGGCAGGGCGATGGCTACACCTTC | CASTPKGQGDGYTF
TRBD1 | TRBJ1-2 | TRBV19 | few | TGTGCCACCCCCGACCCGACAGGGAAGGATGGCTACACCTTC | CATPDPTGKDGYTF
. | TRBJ2-1 | TRBV6-2/TRBV6-3 | many | TGTGCCAGCAGTTACCTTGCGGGCGCCTACAATGAGCAGTTCTTC | CASSYLAGAYNEQFF
. | TRBJ2-7 | TRBV27 | few | TGTGCCAGCAGTTACTCTTCCGGGACTTACCCCTACGAGCAGTACTTC | CASSYSSGTYPYEQYF
TRBD2 | TRBJ2-1 | TRBV29-1 | few | TGCAGCGTTGCGACCGGGACTAGAGCCTACAATGAGCAGTTCTTC | CSVATGTRAYNEQFF
. | TRBJ1-6 | TRBV11-2 | many | TGTGCCAGCAGCTTAGCTGGCCTGAGCTCCTATAATTCACCCCTCCACTTT | CASSLAGLSSYNSPLHF
TRBD1 | TRBJ2-1 | TRBV7-9 | . | TGTGCCAGCAGCTCAGGGACAGGGGGCCAGATGAATGAGCAGTTCTTC | CASSSGTGGQMNEQFF
TRBD1 | TRBJ1-6 | TRBV4-1 | few | TGCGCCAGCAGCCAAGGGACAGGGGGTAATTCACCCCTCCACTTT | CASSQGTGGNSPLHF
. | TRBJ1-1 | TRBV10-3 | many | TGTGCCACCAGGCAGCTTTTGAACACTGAAGCTTTCTTT | CATRQLLNTEAFF
. | TRBJ2-3 | TRBV27 | . | TGTGCCAGCAGTGCATCGACAATACCTAGCACAGATACGCAGTATTTT | CASSASTIPSTDTQYF
TRBD2 | TRBJ2-3 | TRBV6-5 | . | TGTGCCGCGTCCGGGACTAGCGGGAGGGATACGCAGTATTTT | CAASGTSGRDTQYF
. | TRBJ2-3 | TRBV20-1 | few | TGCAGTGCCAATAGGGCTAGTGAATTAGATACGCAGTATTTT | CSANRASELDTQYF
. | TRBJ1-5 | TRBV2 | few | TGTGCCAGCAGATTGTCGGGAAGCAATCAGCCCCAGCATTTT | CASRLSGSNQPQHF
. | TRBJ2-3 | TRBV7-3 | many | TGTGCCAGCGGAGTGGGACTTAGCACAGATACGCAGTATTTT | CASGVGLSTDTQYF
. | TRBJ2-3 | TRBV6-1 | many | TGTGCCAGCAGTGAAGCAAGGGGGAGCACAGATACGCAGTATTTT | CASSEARGSTDTQYF
. | TRBJ1-2 | TRBV7-2 | many | TGTGCCAGCAGCTCCGACCTCGAACGGGACTATGGCTACACCTTC | CASSSDLERDYGYTF
TRBD1 | TRBJ2-1 | TRBV29-1 | . | TGCAGCGTTGTCCACCTCCAGGGGGTCAATGAGCAGTTCTTC | CSVVHLQGVNEQFF
. | TRBJ1-2 | TRBV4-2 | few | TGTGCCAGCAGCCAAGCAAGAAGGGAGGGCTACACCTTC | CASSQARREGYTF
. | TRBJ1-6 | TRBV12-3/TRBV12-4 | many | TGTGCCAGCAGTTTTGAGGTGGGGGGGGATTCACCCCTCCACTTT | CASSFEVGGDSPLHF
. | TRBJ1-1 | TRBV7-8 | many | TGTGCCAGCAGCTTAGAGCGTCCCGGCCGTGAAGCTTTCTTT | CASSLERPGREAFF
. | TRBJ2-7 | TRBV27 | few | TGTGCCAGCAGTTTATCGGGGGGCCTTCATGACGAGCAGTACTTC | CASSLSGGLHDEQYF
TRBD2 | TRBJ2-2 | TRBV6-1 | many | TGTGCCAGCAGTACCTGGACTAGCGGAGTCACCGGGGAGCTGTTTTTT | CASSTWTSGVTGELFF
. | TRBJ2-7 | TRBV10-3 | many | TGTGCCATCAGTGAGTCAGGCCGGCCTGACTCCTACGAGCAGTACTTC | CAISESGRPDSYEQYF
. | TRBJ2-7 | TRBV28 | many | TGTGCCAGCAGTTTATCCGGGGCCCTAGGGCACGAGCAGTACTTC | CASSLSGALGHEQYF
. | TRBJ1-2 | TRBV10-3 | many | TGTGCCATCAGGACGGACAGCGTGAACGGCTACACCTTC | CAIRTDSVNGYTF
. | TRBJ1-1 | TRBV11-2 | . | TGTGCCAGCAGCTTAACAGCCACTTCGGCTTTCTTT | CASSLTATSAFF
. | TRBJ2-2 | TRBV7-9 | . | TGTGCCAGCAGGGAGACGGGGGCTCACACCGGGGAGCTGTTTTTT | CASRETGAHTGELFF
TRBD2 | TRBJ2-5 | TRBV11-2 | many | TGTGCCAGCCTCGGGACTAGCGGGGGGCCCTTCCAAGAGACCCAGTACTTC | CASLGTSGGPFQETQYF
TRBD1 | TRBJ1-2 | TRBV7-3 | few | TGTGCCAGCAGCTTAACGGGGGGGGGACAGGTCGATGGCTACACCTTC | CASSLTGGGQVDGYTF
TRBD2 | TRBJ2-7 | TRBV11-2 | many | TGTGCCAGCAGCAAAAGGACTAGTCCCCACGAGCAGTACTTC | CASSKRTSPHEQYF
. | TRBJ2-7 | TRBV28 | . | TGTGCCAGCGAGCTAGCCGGGGAGCAGTACTTC | CASELAGEQYF
TRBD2 | TRBJ2-3 | TRBV7-6 | many | TGTGCCAGCAGCCCTAGGACTAGCATGCCAGATACGCAGTATTTT | CASSPRTSMPDTQYF
. | TRBJ2-2 | TRBV9 | . | TGTGCCAGCAGCATTTCGAGGGTAGCGGAGACCAACACCGGGGAGCTGTTTTTT | CASSISRVAETNTGELFF
. | TRBJ1-5 | TRBV5-1 | many | TGCGCCAGCAGCTTGGGCGGGGGGCGAGGTCGTTATAGCAATCAGCCCCAGCATTTT | CASSLGGGRGRYSNQPQHF
TRBD2 | TRBJ2-1 | TRBV7-9 | many | TGTGCCAGCAGCGTTAGCGGGAGCACTTGGTTGGGGCAGTTCTTC | CASSVSGSTWLGQFF
TRBD1 | TRBJ1-5 | TRBV5-5 | many | TGTGCCAGCAGCTCTGGACAGGGGAGAAGCAATCAGCCCCAGCATTTT | CASSSGQGRSNQPQHF
. | TRBJ2-7 | TRBV28 | many | TGTGCCAGCAGAACCCGACTGGCCTACGAGCAGTACTTC | CASRTRLAYEQYF
TRBD2 | TRBJ2-2 | TRBV6-6 | few | TGTGCCAGCAAGGGACTAGCGGGTGCCGGGGAGCTGTTTTTT | CASKGLAGAGELFF
. | TRBJ1-1 | TRBV20-1 | . | TGCAGTGTTCCCCGAGGGGGGAACACTGAAGCTTTCTTT | CSVPRGGNTEAFF
. | TRBJ2-7 | TRBV7-9 | many | TGTGCCAGCAGCTTCCGGGACTCTAGTACCTACGAGCAGTACTTC | CASSFRDSSTYEQYF